A selection of T cell receptor beta chains follows, all from one sample in a study of vaccination and CD4 T cells after COVID-19. Using its own MiXCR run on the PCR reads, TCRdb lists one record per CDR3 protein. The sample yields about 10,000 distinct CDR3 sequences, 50% to 60% seen once. What these receptors recognize is not known. Sequenced sample: CD4+ T cells from blood, cultured in vitro. Receptors were obtained from a human donor who had recovered from COVID-19. The CDR3 runs from the conserved cysteine through the conserved F or W. The order of the fields is CDR3 protein, CDR3 DNA, D gene, V gene, clone size, J gene. A D gene is named only where the DNA matches it firmly. Clone size appears in some rows only: once, few, many, or a class for an expanded clone.

cdr3_aa: CASSPTGKSPNYGYTF; cdr3_nt: TGCGCCAGCAGCCCGACTGGTAAGAGCCCTAACTATGGCTACACCTTC; d_call: NA; v_call: TRBV5-1; clone_size: NA; j_call: TRBJ1-2
cdr3_aa: CSARFTYTQYF; cdr3_nt: TGCAGTGCCCGATTTACCTATACGCAGTATTTT; d_call: NA; v_call: TRBV20-1; clone_size: NA; j_call: TRBJ2-3
cdr3_aa: CASSQDWGQGTGELFF; cdr3_nt: TGTGCCAGCAGCCAAGATTGGGGCCAGGGCACCGGGGAGCTGTTTTTT; d_call: NA; v_call: TRBV4-2; clone_size: NA; j_call: TRBJ2-2
cdr3_aa: CASSLSGPSGGAGRAQETQYF; cdr3_nt: TGCGCCAGCAGCTTGTCCGGGCCTAGCGGGGGGGCTGGGCGAGCCCAAGAGACCCAGTACTTC; d_call: TRBD2; v_call: TRBV5-1; clone_size: few; j_call: TRBJ2-5
cdr3_aa: CASSSPGTQYF; cdr3_nt: TGTGCCAGCAGCTCCCCTGGGACCCAGTACTTC; d_call: NA; v_call: TRBV7-2; clone_size: NA; j_call: TRBJ2-5
cdr3_aa: CASSLAGGPETQYF; cdr3_nt: TGTGCCAGCAGCTTGGCGGGGGGGCCTGAGACCCAGTACTTC; d_call: TRBD2; v_call: TRBV7-8; clone_size: NA; j_call: TRBJ2-5
cdr3_aa: CASSLGGERAFF; cdr3_nt: TGTGCCAGCAGCTTAGGGGGGGAGAGAGCTTTCTTT; d_call: NA; v_call: TRBV7-6; clone_size: NA; j_call: TRBJ1-1
cdr3_aa: CASSSDGLNTEAFF; cdr3_nt: TGCGCCAGCAGCTCGGACGGACTGAACACTGAAGCTTTCTTT; d_call: NA; v_call: TRBV5-1; clone_size: NA; j_call: TRBJ1-1
cdr3_aa: CASSLGSQPQHF; cdr3_nt: TGTGCCAGCAGTTTGGGAAGTCAGCCCCAGCATTTT; d_call: NA; v_call: TRBV12-3/TRBV12-4; clone_size: few; j_call: TRBJ1-5
cdr3_aa: CASSFVTRSDREQYF; cdr3_nt: TGCGCCAGCAGCTTTGTCACGAGGAGCGACCGCGAGCAGTACTTC; d_call: NA; v_call: TRBV5-1; clone_size: NA; j_call: TRBJ2-7
cdr3_aa: CASTNHGTSVPSTDTQYF; cdr3_nt: TGTGCCAGTACCAACCACGGGACTAGCGTCCCTAGCACAGATACGCAGTATTTT; d_call: TRBD2; v_call: TRBV19; clone_size: once; j_call: TRBJ2-3
cdr3_aa: CASSYSIRLRGRGNTEAFF; cdr3_nt: TGTGCCAGCAGTTACTCGATTCGCCTCAGGGGTCGGGGAAACACTGAAGCTTTCTTT; d_call: NA; v_call: TRBV6-2/TRBV6-3; clone_size: NA; j_call: TRBJ1-1
cdr3_aa: CASSLDRDTQYF; cdr3_nt: TGCGCCAGCAGCTTGGATAGAGATACGCAGTATTTT; d_call: NA; v_call: TRBV5-1; clone_size: NA; j_call: TRBJ2-3
cdr3_aa: CASSLDRTGGLTQYF; cdr3_nt: TGTGCCAGCAGCTTAGACCGGACAGGGGGCTTGACCCAGTACTTC; d_call: TRBD1; v_call: TRBV11-2; clone_size: few; j_call: TRBJ2-5
cdr3_aa: CASSVTGSTDTQYF; cdr3_nt: TGTGCCAGCAGCGTGACAGGGAGCACAGATACGCAGTATTTT; d_call: TRBD1; v_call: TRBV2; clone_size: NA; j_call: TRBJ2-3
cdr3_aa: CASSPKQDPGELFF; cdr3_nt: TGTGCCAGCTCACCTAAACAGGACCCCGGGGAGCTGTTTTTT; d_call: NA; v_call: TRBV18; clone_size: NA; j_call: TRBJ2-2
cdr3_aa: CSVSSPTGYGYTF; cdr3_nt: TGCAGTGTTAGTTCCCCGACAGGCTATGGCTACACCTTC; d_call: NA; v_call: TRBV20-1; clone_size: NA; j_call: TRBJ1-2
cdr3_aa: CAIRASGITYNEQFF; cdr3_nt: TGTGCCATCAGAGCTAGCGGGATCACCTACAATGAGCAGTTCTTC; d_call: TRBD2; v_call: TRBV10-3; clone_size: NA; j_call: TRBJ2-1
cdr3_aa: CSAFEGGDGGYTF; cdr3_nt: TGCAGTGCTTTCGAAGGAGGGGACGGTGGCTACACCTTC; d_call: NA; v_call: TRBV20-1; clone_size: NA; j_call: TRBJ1-2
cdr3_aa: CASSYSTLRSEAFF; cdr3_nt: TGTGCCAGCAGTTACTCGACGCTTAGATCTGAAGCTTTCTTT; d_call: NA; v_call: TRBV6-5; clone_size: few; j_call: TRBJ1-1
cdr3_aa: CASSIDASGGASEQFF; cdr3_nt: TGTGCCAGTAGTATAGATGCTAGCGGGGGGGCAAGTGAGCAGTTCTTC; d_call: TRBD2; v_call: TRBV19; clone_size: NA; j_call: TRBJ2-1
cdr3_aa: CASSSGSINGYTF; cdr3_nt: TGTGCCAGCAGCTCCGGGAGCATCAATGGCTACACCTTC; d_call: NA; v_call: TRBV7-9; clone_size: NA; j_call: TRBJ1-2
cdr3_aa: CASSYLAAEKLFF; cdr3_nt: TGTGCCAGCAGTTATTTGGCAGCCGAAAAACTGTTTTTT; d_call: NA; v_call: TRBV6-5; clone_size: NA; j_call: TRBJ1-4
cdr3_aa: CASSDPLLRGAETQYF; cdr3_nt: TGTGCCAGCAGTGACCCCCTTTTGCGGGGCGCGGAGACCCAGTACTTC; d_call: NA; v_call: TRBV25-1; clone_size: NA; j_call: TRBJ2-5
cdr3_aa: CSVVDWGLEETQYF; cdr3_nt: TGCAGCGTTGTTGATTGGGGCCTGGAAGAGACCCAGTACTTC; d_call: NA; v_call: TRBV29-1; clone_size: NA; j_call: TRBJ2-5
cdr3_aa: CSARSQTASDQPQHF; cdr3_nt: TGCAGTGCTAGGAGTCAGACAGCGAGTGATCAGCCCCAGCATTTT; d_call: NA; v_call: TRBV20-1; clone_size: NA; j_call: TRBJ1-5
cdr3_aa: CASSYGTGYGYTF; cdr3_nt: TGTGCCAGCTCATACGGGACAGGCTATGGCTACACCTTC; d_call: TRBD1; v_call: TRBV18; clone_size: NA; j_call: TRBJ1-2
cdr3_aa: CASSDLAGGNEQFF; cdr3_nt: TGTGCCAGCAGCGACCTAGCGGGGGGTAATGAGCAGTTCTTC; d_call: TRBD2; v_call: TRBV6-1; clone_size: few; j_call: TRBJ2-1
cdr3_aa: CSVEIGGGDQETQYF; cdr3_nt: TGCAGCGTTGAAATCGGCGGGGGGGACCAAGAGACCCAGTACTTC; d_call: TRBD2; v_call: TRBV29-1; clone_size: NA; j_call: TRBJ2-5
cdr3_aa: CASSDSGGSYEQYF; cdr3_nt: TGCGCCAGCAGTGATAGTGGGGGGTCGTACGAGCAGTACTTC; d_call: NA; v_call: TRBV10-2; clone_size: few; j_call: TRBJ2-7
cdr3_aa: CASSFIHEAFF; cdr3_nt: TGTGCCAGCAGCTTTATCCATGAAGCTTTCTTT; d_call: NA; v_call: TRBV7-9; clone_size: NA; j_call: TRBJ1-1
cdr3_aa: CASGLDSTDTQYF; cdr3_nt: TGTGCTAGTGGTTTAGACAGCACAGATACGCAGTATTTT; d_call: NA; v_call: TRBV12-5; clone_size: NA; j_call: TRBJ2-3
cdr3_aa: CASSYEPGGDGELFF; cdr3_nt: TGTGCCAGCAGTTACGAGCCAGGGGGGGACGGGGAGCTGTTTTTT; d_call: NA; v_call: TRBV6-5; clone_size: NA; j_call: TRBJ2-2
cdr3_aa: CSVRTGTEYNSPLHF; cdr3_nt: TGCAGCGTCCGGACCGGGACAGAATATAATTCACCCCTCCACTTT; d_call: TRBD1; v_call: TRBV29-1; clone_size: NA; j_call: TRBJ1-6